This entry lists 18 T cell receptor beta chains sequenced from one sample in a study of T cell responses to AZD1222 COVID-19 vaccine. Sequencing was performed with immunoSEQ multiplex PCR; in TCRdb, only in-frame clones are kept and a portion is missing. The top ten clones hold 3% to 3.5% of a sample with 150,000 to 180,000 clones, 88% of them seen once. The material sequenced was peripheral blood, taken on day 0 of AZD1222 vaccination. The receptor set was obtained from an adult in good health.

The chain carries TRBV7-9 and TRBJ2-3, with TRBD2 matching over 9 bases. The CDR3 length is 15 residues. Germline CDR1 SEHNR, CDR2 FQNEAQ (reference sequence). Trimming removed 6 bases from V and 3 bases from J; junction bases left unmatched: 7. CDR3 protein: CASRKAGGSTDTQYF. The CDR3 region has the DNA TGTGCCAGCAGAAAAGCGGGGGGCTCGACAGATACGCAGTATTTT. Filled out from reference TRBV7-9 and TRBJ2-3, the complete variable domain reads DTGVSQNPRHKITKRGQNVTFRCDPISEHNRLYWYRQTLGQGPEFLTYFQNEAQLEKSRLLSDRFSAERPKGSFSTLEIQRTEQGDSAMYLCASRKAGGSTDTQYFGPGTRLTVL.

This clone was seen a single time. The chain employs TRBV29-1 and TRBJ2-3; no definite D call. Per germline, CDR1 SQVTM and CDR2 ANQGSEA. V was cut by 4 bases and J by 4 bases, with 9 bases left in between. This CDR3 comprises 12 residues. The CDR3 coding sequence is TGCAGCGTTGGTCTCGGGTCAGATACGCAGTATTTT. Translation gives CSVGLGSDTQYF.

The chain is built from TRBV28 and TRBJ1-2; D call uncertain. This CDR3 has 11 residues. CDR1 and CDR2 (germline): MDHEN, SYDVKM. Deletions cut 8 bases from V and 8 bases from J, with 12 bases between. The CDR3 is CASRILAGYTF. The CDR3 region has the DNA TGTGCCAGCCGAATCTTAGCGGGCTACACCTTC.

Note on this clone: The sample holds other DNA sequences that translate to the same CDR3. The CDR3: CASSLTGGYGYTF. In nucleotides, the CDR3 is TGTGCCAGCAGTTTGACTGGGGGCTATGGCTACACCTTC. This chain connects TRBV28 to TRBJ1-2; a possible D gene is TRBD1 (5 bases). CDR1 is MDHEN, CDR2 SYDVKM, per germline. This CDR3 has 13 amino acids. The V gene lost 3 bases and the J gene lost 4 bases, with 9 bases spanning the gap.

In its sample, this clone was seen once. The J gene is TRBJ1-6, the V gene TRBV4-1; D is unclear. Trimming stripped 4 bases from V and 10 bases from J, with 11 bases between. Germline-derived CDR1 and CDR2 are MGHRA and YSYEKL. The CDR3 is made up of 13 amino acids. CDR3 DNA: TGCGCCAGCAGCCCGAGCCGGGAATCACCCCTCCACTTT. Translation gives CASSPSRESPLHF.

V usage is TRBV6-1 and J usage is TRBJ1-1, with D possibly matching TRBD1 (6 bases). Per germline, CDR1 MNHNS and CDR2 SASEGT. This CDR3 is 12 amino acids long. Trimming took off 5 bases at V and 7 bases at J, with 11 bases between the two ends. The CDR3 sequence: CASSSGQFEAFF. CDR3 DNA sequence: TGTGCCAGCAGTTCCGGACAGTTTGAAGCTTTCTTT.

This clone has more than one count but fewer than ten. This chain joins TRBV7-9 and TRBJ2-7, with 7 bases identical to TRBD1. J was trimmed by 5 bases and V by 5 bases; bases with no gene match: 9. The germline V gene has CDR1 SEHNR and CDR2 FQNEAQ (reference sequence). The CDR3 spans 14 residues. CDR3 residues: CASSVGQRRHEQYF. The CDR3, as DNA: TGTGCCAGCAGCGTGGGACAGCGAAGGCACGAGCAGTACTTC.

This chain uses TRBV9 with TRBJ2-3; D is unclear. CDR1 and CDR2 from the germline V gene are SGDLS and YYNGEE. The ends were cut back, 0 bases at V and 2 bases at J, with 10 bases in the middle. The CDR3 covers 15 residues. The CDR3 protein is CASSVESFTTDTQYF. DNA of the CDR3: TGTGCCAGCAGCGTAGAAAGCTTCACCACAGATACGCAGTATTTT.

This chain uses TRBV28 with TRBJ1-1; no firm D call. Trimming removed 4 bases from V and 1 base from J, with 10 bases in between. The V gene's germline CDR1 is MDHEN and CDR2 SYDVKM. This CDR3 has 14 amino acids. CDR3 sequence: CASSSFLKNTEAFF. The CDR3 DNA reads as TGTGCCAGCAGTTCCTTCCTTAAGAACACTGAAGCTTTCTTT.

In regard to this clone: The final CDR3 position lacks the conserved phenylalanine or tryptophan, pointing to a likely read error. The DNA is left out, because the CDR3 cannot be placed on it with certainty; the CDR3 is given as TCRdb lists it. The J gene is TRBJ2-7, the V gene TRBV7-9; the tabulated D call, TRBD1, remains unverified against the DNA. 13 amino acids form the CDR3, both terminal residues included. CDR1 is SEHNR, CDR2 FQNEAQ, per germline (reference sequence). The CDR3 protein is CASSLGTGGFPLL.

The CDR3 DNA reads as TGTGCCAGCAGCTCCAATTCCTACGAGCAGTACTTC. Its protein is CASSSNSYEQYF. This rearrangement joins TRBV5-4 to TRBJ2-7; D is unclear. Germline-derived CDR1 and CDR2 are SGHNT and YYREEE (reference sequence). The CDR3 is 12 residues long. V was trimmed by 3 bases and J by 1 base, leaving 5 bases between them.

This clone was detected a few times. The chain is built from TRBV3-1 (or the pseudogene TRBV3-2) and TRBJ1-2; D gene unclear. The CDR3 spans 16 residues. Germline V CDR1 and CDR2: LGHDT, YNNKEL (reference sequence). V was cut by 3 bases and J by 4 bases, with 18 bases left in between. CDR3 DNA: TGTGCCAGCAGCCAGGGAACAGCAAGCCTCGGCTATGGCTACACCTTC. Protein: CASSQGTASLGYGYTF.

This sequence joins TRBV27 and TRBJ2-7; perhaps TRBD1 as D (5 bases). The CDR3 is made up of 15 amino acids. V was clipped by 6 bases and J by 0 bases, with 15 bases between them. The germline V gene encodes CDR1 MNHEY and CDR2 SMNVEV (reference sequence). The CDR3 DNA reads TGTGCCAGCAGCCCTATAAGACAGACCTCCTACGAGCAGTACTTC. Amino acid sequence: CASSPIRQTSYEQYF.

Worth noting for this clone: This sample includes further DNA sequences coding for the same CDR3. The V gene is TRBV19, the J gene TRBJ1-3; no reliable D call. V lost 4 bases to trimming and J lost 0 bases, with 7 bases between them. The germline V gene has CDR1 LNHDA and CDR2 SQIVND (reference sequence). The CDR3 contains 14 residues. In nucleotides, the CDR3 is TGTGCCAGTAGTACGACAACCTCTGGAAACACCATATATTTT. Translating it yields CASSTTTSGNTIYF.

In this sample, this clone turned up once. The genes are TRBV21-1 and TRBJ1-3; the table names TRBD1, a call not compared with the DNA. TRBV21-1 corresponds to a pseudogene. This CDR3 comprises 15 residues. The CDR3 DNA reads as TGTGCCAGCAGCAAACAGGGTCGGCCTGGAAACACCATATATTTT. Amino acids: CASSKQGRPGNTIYF.

The chain joins TRBV6-5 to TRBJ1-2, with TRBD1 identical over 8 bases. Germline V gene sequence: CDR1 MNHEY, CDR2 SVGAGI. The V segment lost 6 bases and the J segment 2 bases; nucleotides outside the gene matches: 5. The CDR3 spans 14 residues. The CDR3 DNA reads TGTGCCAGCAGGAGGACAGGGCTCAACTATGGCTACACCTTC. Protein: CASRRTGLNYGYTF.

The rearrangement uses TRBV4-3 and TRBJ2-3; D is unresolved. This CDR3 has 16 residues. Trimming removed 2 bases from V and 0 bases from J, with 12 bases in between. From germline, CDR1 is LGHNA and CDR2 YSLEER. CDR3 in DNA: TGCGCCAGCAGCCAATCTCTTCGTACTAGCACAGATACGCAGTATTTT. This translates into CASSQSLRTSTDTQYF.

The chain uses TRBV5-4 and TRBJ2-7; 9 nucleotides match TRBD1. The ends lost 2 bases at V and 1 base at J; junction bases unmatched: 1. Germline assignment: CDR1 SGHNT and CDR2 YYREEE (reference sequence). The CDR3 has 14 residues. This chain's CDR3 is CASSLGQGSYEQYF. The CDR3, as DNA: TGTGCCAGCAGCTTAGGACAGGGGTCCTACGAGCAGTACTTC.